Detailed here is one T cell receptor beta chain. The sample comes from a study of blood T cell repertoires in COVID-19. At the level of the study: The United States, Italy and Spain supplied acute and convalescent COVID-19 samples. PBMCs, B-cell-depleted T cells, or T cells provided the cDNA or gDNA that made up the material.

Authors' processing steps: Nucleated cell counts were estimated from reference gene primer amplification. Only in-frame clones appear in the TCRdb table, and some are missing; sequencing was by immunoSEQ multiplex PCR. V, J and clone size are taken as reported in that table, and D and trimming were inferred from the DNA itself. The sample has a few hundred thousand clones; 88% are singletons. The CDR3 sequence is 16 residues long. J was trimmed by 3 bases and V by 0 bases; bases with no gene match: 7. From germline, CDR1 is SGHRS and CDR2 YFSETQ. The source material was peripheral blood. The chain carries TRBV5-1 and TRBJ2-7, with 9 bases aligning to TRBD1. This receptor was obtained from a man aged 60 to 75 who had recovered from COVID-19. This CDR3 is CASSLGVTGGFYEQYF. CDR3 nucleotides: TGCGCCAGCAGCTTGGGTGTGACAGGGGGGTTCTACGAGCAGTACTTC.